Below are 4 T cell receptor beta chains sequenced from a single sample in a study of cytomegalovirus exposure and HLA in healthy donors listed by TCRdb under 2017. Library method: the immunoSEQ multiplex PCR assay. A mixture of 60 forward primers for TCR Vbeta segments and 13 reverse primers for TCR Jbeta segments was used in the multiplex PCR. TCRdb's version of the immuneACCESS table is confined to in-frame rearrangements and falls short of the full clone set. An unresolved V gene accounts for under half of the shortfall where checked; the remainder is of unknown origin. The sample includes about 130,000 clones, with approximately 85% observed a single time. The leading ten clones occupy more than 1.5% of the sample. The sequencing input was PBMCs. The source is a boy under 18 in good health and CMV-seronegative.

The chain recombines TRBV6-6 with TRBJ2-1; possibly TRBD2 for D (6 bases). The germline V gene encodes CDR1 MNHNY and CDR2 SVGAGI (reference sequence). V gave up 4 bases and J gave up 2 bases, with 15 bases separating them. The CDR3 length is 16 residues. CDR3 bases: TGTGCCAGCAGTTCTATCGAGGGCGGGGCCTACAATGAGCAGTTCTTC. Protein product: CASSSIEGGAYNEQFF.

This chain joins TRBV7-2 and TRBJ2-1; tentatively, D is TRBD2 (6 bases). The CDR3 spans 18 residues. The V gene lost 3 bases and the J gene lost 0 bases, with 18 bases spanning the gap. Per the germline V gene, CDR1 is SGHTA and CDR2 is FQGNSA. Here the CDR3 DNA reads TGTGCCAGCAGCTTGGAGGGGCGGGGTTTTAGCTCCTACAATGAGCAGTTCTTC. Residues: CASSLEGRGFSSYNEQFF.

The genes are TRBV21-1 and TRBJ2-7; the table's D call, TRBD2, was not checked against the DNA. TRBV21-1 is reported as a pseudogene. This CDR3 has 13 amino acids. The CDR3 protein is CASSIPGWYEQYF. The CDR3, as DNA: TGTGCCAGCAGCATCCCCGGTTGGTACGAGCAGTACTTC.

The chain employs TRBV7-3 and TRBJ2-1, with D unclear. Per the germline V gene, CDR1 is SGHTA and CDR2 is FQGTGA. The CDR3 has 13 amino acids. V dropped 1 base and J dropped 9 bases, with 10 bases sitting between them. The CDR3 is CASSLIQMSEQFF. The CDR3 region has the DNA TGTGCCAGCAGCTTAATACAGATGAGTGAGCAGTTCTTC.